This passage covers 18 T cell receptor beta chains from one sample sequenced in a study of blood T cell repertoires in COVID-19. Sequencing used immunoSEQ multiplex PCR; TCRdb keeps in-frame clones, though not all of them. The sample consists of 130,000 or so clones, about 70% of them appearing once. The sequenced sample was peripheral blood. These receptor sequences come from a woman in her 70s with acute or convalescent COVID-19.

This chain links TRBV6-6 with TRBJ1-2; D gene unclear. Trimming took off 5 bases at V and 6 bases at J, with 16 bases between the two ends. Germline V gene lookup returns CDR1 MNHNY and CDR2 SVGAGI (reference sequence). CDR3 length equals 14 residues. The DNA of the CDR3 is TGTGCCAGCAGTAAAGTTATGGATGCGGATGGCTACACCTTC. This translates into CASSKVMDADGYTF.

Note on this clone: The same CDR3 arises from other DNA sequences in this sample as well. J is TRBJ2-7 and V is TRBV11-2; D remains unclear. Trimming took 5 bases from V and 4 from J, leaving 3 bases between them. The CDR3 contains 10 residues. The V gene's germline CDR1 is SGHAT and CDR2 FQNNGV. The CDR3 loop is CASSHYEQYF. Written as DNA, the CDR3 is TGTGCCAGCAGCCATTACGAGCAGTACTTC.

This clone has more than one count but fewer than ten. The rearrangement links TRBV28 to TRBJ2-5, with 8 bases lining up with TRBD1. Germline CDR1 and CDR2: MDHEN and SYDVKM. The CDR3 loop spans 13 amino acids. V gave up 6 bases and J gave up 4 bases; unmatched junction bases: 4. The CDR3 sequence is CASSDRGGETQYF. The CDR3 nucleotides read TGTGCCAGCAGCGACAGGGGAGGAGAGACCCAGTACTTC.

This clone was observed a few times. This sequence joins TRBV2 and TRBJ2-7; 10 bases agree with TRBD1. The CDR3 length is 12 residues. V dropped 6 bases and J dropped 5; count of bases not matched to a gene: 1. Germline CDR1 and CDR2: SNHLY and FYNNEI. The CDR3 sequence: CASRGTGDEQYF. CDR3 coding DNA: TGTGCCAGCAGGGGGACAGGGGACGAGCAGTACTTC.

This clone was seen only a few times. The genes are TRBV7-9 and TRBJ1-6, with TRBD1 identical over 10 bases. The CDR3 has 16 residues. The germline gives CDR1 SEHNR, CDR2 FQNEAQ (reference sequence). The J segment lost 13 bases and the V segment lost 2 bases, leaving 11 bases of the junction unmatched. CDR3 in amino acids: CASSLWSGTGDKPLHF. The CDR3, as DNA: TGTGCCAGCAGCTTATGGTCCGGGACAGGGGATAAGCCCCTCCACTTT.

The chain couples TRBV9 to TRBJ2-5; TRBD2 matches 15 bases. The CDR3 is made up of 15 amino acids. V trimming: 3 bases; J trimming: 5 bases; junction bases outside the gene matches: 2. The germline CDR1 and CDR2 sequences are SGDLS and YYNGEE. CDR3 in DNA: TGTGCCAGCAGCGATGGGACTAGCGGGGGGGAGACCCAGTACTTC. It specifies CASSDGTSGGETQYF.

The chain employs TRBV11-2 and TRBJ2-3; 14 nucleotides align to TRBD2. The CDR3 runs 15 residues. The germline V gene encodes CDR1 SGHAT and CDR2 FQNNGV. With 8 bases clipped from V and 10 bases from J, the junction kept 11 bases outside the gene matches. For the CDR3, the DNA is TGTGCCAGCCTAGCGACTAGCGGGGGGGCCGATTCGCAGTATTTT. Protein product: CASLATSGGADSQYF.

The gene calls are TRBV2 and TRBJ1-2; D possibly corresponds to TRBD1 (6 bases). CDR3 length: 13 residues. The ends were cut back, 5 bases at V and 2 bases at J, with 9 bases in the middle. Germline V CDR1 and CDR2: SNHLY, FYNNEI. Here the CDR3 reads CASSYGQNYGYTF. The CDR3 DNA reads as TGTGCCAGCAGTTACGGACAGAACTATGGCTACACCTTC. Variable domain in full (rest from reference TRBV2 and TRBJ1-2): EPEVTQTPSHQVTQMGQEVILRCVPISNHLYFYWYRQILGQKVEFLVSFYNNEISEKSEIFDDQFSVERPDGSNFTLKIRSTKLEDSAMYFCASSYGQNYGYTFGSGTRLTVV.

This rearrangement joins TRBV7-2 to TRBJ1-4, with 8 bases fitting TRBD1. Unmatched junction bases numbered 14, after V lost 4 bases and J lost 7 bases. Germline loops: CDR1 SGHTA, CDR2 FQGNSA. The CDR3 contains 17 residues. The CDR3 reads CASSSGPWTGRGEKLFF. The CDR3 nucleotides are TGTGCCAGCAGCTCAGGACCATGGACAGGGAGAGGTGAAAAACTGTTTTTT. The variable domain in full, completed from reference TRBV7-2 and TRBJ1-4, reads GAGVSQSPSNKVTEKGKDVELRCDPISGHTALYWYRQSLGQGLEFLIYFQGNSAPDKSGLPSDRFSAERTGGSVSTLTIQRTQQEDSAVYLCASSSGPWTGRGEKLFFGSGTQLSVL.

CDR3 protein: CASSLGAGLTNYGYTF. The DNA for the CDR3 is TGTGCCAGCAGCTTAGGTGCGGGACTAACAAACTATGGCTACACCTTC. The chain combines TRBV11-2 with TRBJ1-2; tentative D call: TRBD1 (5 bases). The germline V and J ends were trimmed by 1 base and 2 bases, with 14 bases remaining between them. This CDR3 has 16 residues. Germline V gene lookup returns CDR1 SGHAT and CDR2 FQNNGV.

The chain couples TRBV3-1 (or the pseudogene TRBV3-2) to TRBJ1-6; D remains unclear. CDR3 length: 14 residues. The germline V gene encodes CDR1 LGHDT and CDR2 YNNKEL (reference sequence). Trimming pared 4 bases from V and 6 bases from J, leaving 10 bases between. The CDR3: CASSLQNLNSPLHF. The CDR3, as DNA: TGTGCCAGCAGCCTACAGAATCTTAATTCACCCCTCCACTTT.

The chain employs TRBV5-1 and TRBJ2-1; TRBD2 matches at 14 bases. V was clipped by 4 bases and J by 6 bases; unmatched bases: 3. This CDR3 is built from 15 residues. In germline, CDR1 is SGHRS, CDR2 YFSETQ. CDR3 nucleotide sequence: TGCGCCAGCAGCACAGGACTAGCGGGAGGCAATGAGCAGTTCTTC. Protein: CASSTGLAGGNEQFF. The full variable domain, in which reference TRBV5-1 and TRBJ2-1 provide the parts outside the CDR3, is KAGVTQTPRYLIKTRGQQVTLSCSPISGHRSVSWYQQTPGQGLQFLFEYFSETQRNKGNFPGRFSGRQFSNSRSEMNVSTLELGDSALYLCASSTGLAGGNEQFFGPGTRLTVL.

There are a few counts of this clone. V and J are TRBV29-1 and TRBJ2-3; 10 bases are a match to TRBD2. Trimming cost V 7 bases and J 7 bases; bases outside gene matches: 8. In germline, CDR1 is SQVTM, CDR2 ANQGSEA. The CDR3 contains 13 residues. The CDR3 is CSGSGGAAYTQYF. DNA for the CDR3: TGCAGCGGGAGCGGGGGGGCTGCATATACGCAGTATTTT.

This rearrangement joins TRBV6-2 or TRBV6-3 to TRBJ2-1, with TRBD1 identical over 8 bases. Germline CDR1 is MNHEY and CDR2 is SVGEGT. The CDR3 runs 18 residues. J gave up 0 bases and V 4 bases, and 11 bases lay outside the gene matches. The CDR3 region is CASSWDSGQAFSYNEQFF. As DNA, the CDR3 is TGTGCCAGCAGTTGGGACTCGGGACAGGCCTTCTCCTACAATGAGCAGTTCTTC.

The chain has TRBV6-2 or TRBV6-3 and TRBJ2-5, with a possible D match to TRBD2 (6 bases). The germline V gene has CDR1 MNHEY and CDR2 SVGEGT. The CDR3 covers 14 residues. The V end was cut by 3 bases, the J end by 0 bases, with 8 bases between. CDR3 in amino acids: CASSYWTNQETQYF. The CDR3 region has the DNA TGTGCCAGCAGTTATTGGACTAACCAAGAGACCCAGTACTTC.

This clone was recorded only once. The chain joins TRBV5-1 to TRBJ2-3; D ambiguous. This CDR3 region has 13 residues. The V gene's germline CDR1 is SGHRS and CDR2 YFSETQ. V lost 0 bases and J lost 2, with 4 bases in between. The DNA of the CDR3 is TGCGCCAGCAGCTTGGGTATCACAGATACGCAGTATTTT. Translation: CASSLGITDTQYF.

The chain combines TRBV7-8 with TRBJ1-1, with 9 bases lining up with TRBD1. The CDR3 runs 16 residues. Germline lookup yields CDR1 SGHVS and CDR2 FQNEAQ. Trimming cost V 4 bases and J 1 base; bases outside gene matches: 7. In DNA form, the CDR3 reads TGTGCCAGCAGCTATCGAAGGACAGGGGCGAACACTGAAGCTTTCTTT. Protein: CASSYRRTGANTEAFF.

CDR3 sequence (DNA): TGTGCCAGCAGAGGACAGGGTGACAATTCACCCCTCCACTTT. Protein sequence: CASRGQGDNSPLHF. This chain connects TRBV2 to TRBJ1-6, with 8 nucleotides matching TRBD1. Trimming removed 6 bases from V and 7 bases from J; junction bases left unmatched: 5. CDR1 is SNHLY, CDR2 FYNNEI, per germline. This CDR3 spans 14 amino acids.